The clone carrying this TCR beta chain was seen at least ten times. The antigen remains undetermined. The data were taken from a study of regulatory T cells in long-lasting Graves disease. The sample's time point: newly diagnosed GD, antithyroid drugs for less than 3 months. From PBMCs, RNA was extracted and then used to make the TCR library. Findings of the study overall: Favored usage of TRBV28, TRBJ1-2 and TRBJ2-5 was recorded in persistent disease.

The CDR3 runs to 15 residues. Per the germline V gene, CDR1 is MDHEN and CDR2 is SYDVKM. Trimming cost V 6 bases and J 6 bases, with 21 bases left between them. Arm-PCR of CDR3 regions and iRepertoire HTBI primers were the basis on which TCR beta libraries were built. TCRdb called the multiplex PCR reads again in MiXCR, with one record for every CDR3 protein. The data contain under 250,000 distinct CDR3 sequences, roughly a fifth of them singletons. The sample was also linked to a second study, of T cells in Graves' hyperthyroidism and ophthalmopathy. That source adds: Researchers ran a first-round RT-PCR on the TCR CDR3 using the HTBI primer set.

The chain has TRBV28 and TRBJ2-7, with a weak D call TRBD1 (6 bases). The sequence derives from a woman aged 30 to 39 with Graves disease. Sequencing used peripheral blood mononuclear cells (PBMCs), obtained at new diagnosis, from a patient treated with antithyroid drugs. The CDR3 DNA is TGTGCCAGCAGCCTGAGCCGGGACATCCGAGCCGAGCAGTACTTC. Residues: CASSLSRDIRAEQYF. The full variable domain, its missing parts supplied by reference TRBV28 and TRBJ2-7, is DVKVTQSSRYLVKRTGEKVFLECVQDMDHENMFWYRQDPGLGLRLIYFSYDVKMKEKGDIPEGYSVSREKKERFSLILESASTNQTSMYLCASSLSRDIRAEQYFGPGTRLTVT.